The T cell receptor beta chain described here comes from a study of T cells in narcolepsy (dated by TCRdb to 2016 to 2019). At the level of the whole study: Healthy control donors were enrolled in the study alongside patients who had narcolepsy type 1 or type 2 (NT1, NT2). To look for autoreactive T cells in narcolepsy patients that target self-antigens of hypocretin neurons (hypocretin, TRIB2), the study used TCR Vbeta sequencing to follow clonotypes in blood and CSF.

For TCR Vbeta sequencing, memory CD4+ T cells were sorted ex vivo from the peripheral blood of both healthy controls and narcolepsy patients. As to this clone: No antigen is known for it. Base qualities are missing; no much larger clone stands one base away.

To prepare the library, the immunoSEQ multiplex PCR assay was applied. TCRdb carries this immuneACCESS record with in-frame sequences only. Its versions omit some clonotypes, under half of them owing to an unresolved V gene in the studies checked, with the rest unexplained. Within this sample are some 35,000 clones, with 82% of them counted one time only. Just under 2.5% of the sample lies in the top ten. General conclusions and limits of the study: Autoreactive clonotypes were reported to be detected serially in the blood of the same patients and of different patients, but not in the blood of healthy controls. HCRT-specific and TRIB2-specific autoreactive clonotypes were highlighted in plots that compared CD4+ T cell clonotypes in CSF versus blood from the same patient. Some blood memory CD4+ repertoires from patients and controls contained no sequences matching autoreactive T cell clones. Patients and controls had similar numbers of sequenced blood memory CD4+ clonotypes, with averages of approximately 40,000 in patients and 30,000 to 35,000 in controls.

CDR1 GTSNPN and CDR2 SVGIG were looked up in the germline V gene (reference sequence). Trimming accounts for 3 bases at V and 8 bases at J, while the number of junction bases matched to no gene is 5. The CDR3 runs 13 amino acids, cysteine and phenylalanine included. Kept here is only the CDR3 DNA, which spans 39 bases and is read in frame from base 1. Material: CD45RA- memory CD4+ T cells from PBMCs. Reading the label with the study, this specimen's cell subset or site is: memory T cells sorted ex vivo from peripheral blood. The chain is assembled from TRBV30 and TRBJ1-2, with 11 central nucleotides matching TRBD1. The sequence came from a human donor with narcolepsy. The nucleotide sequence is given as TGTGCCTGGAGCGTGGGACAGGGGGAAGGCTACACCTTC. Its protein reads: CAWSVGQGEGYTF. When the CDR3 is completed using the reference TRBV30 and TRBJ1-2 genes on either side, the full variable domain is SQTIHQWPATLVQPVGSPLSLECTVEGTSNPNLYWYRQAAGRGLQLLFYSVGIGQISSEVPQNLSASRPQDRQFILSSKKLLLSDSGFYLCAWSVGQGEGYTFGSGTRLTVV.